The 10 T cell receptor beta chains below all came from one sample that was sequenced in a study of cytomegalovirus exposure and HLA in healthy donors. PCR was performed using 60 Vbeta and 13 Jbeta primers. Using immunoSEQ multiplex PCR, the repertoire was profiled, and TCRdb retains in-frame clones only, with some absent. The profile shows 110,000 to 150,000 clones, 77% of them singletons. Material for sequencing was PBMCs. These receptors were taken from a male donor in good health and CMV-seronegative.

The chain couples TRBV7-9 to TRBJ2-1; D might be TRBD2 (5 bases). CDR1 SEHNR and CDR2 FQNEAQ come from the germline V gene (reference sequence). The CDR3 extends over 16 amino acids. Trimming left V 3 bases short and J 0 bases short, with 12 bases between. The CDR3 loop is CASSFRAASSYNEQFF. In DNA form, the CDR3 reads TGTGCCAGCAGCTTCAGAGCGGCGAGCTCCTACAATGAGCAGTTCTTC.

This chain connects TRBV7-9 to TRBJ2-3; TRBD2 agrees at 8 bases. Germline CDR1 and CDR2: SEHNR and FQNEAQ (reference sequence). The CDR3 is made up of 15 amino acids. V dropped 4 bases and J dropped 4; count of bases not matched to a gene: 7. CDR3 sequence reads: CASSSGGASSDTQYF. The CDR3 coding sequence is TGTGCCAGCAGCTCGGGGGGGGCCTCATCAGATACGCAGTATTTT.

Concerning this clone: Other DNA sequences from this sample encode an identical CDR3 as well. The J gene is TRBJ2-1, the V gene TRBV5-1, with 10 positions matching TRBD2. This CDR3 comprises 15 residues. After removal of 5 bases from V and 2 bases from J, the junction contained 4 bases not matched to a gene. Germline values: CDR1 SGHRS, CDR2 YFSETQ. Written as DNA, the CDR3 is TGCGCCAGCAGTTCCCTAGCGGGGGCCTACAATGAGCAGTTCTTC. It specifies CASSSLAGAYNEQFF.

The chain couples TRBV11-3 to TRBJ2-7, with D hard to call. Germline lookup yields CDR1 SGHNT and CDR2 YENEEA. The CDR3 has 15 residues. Trimming stripped 0 bases from V and 2 bases from J, with 11 bases between. CDR3 bases: TGTGCCAGCAGCTTAGATGCCCGGGTTCCCTACGAGCAGTACTTC. Protein: CASSLDARVPYEQYF.

This rearrangement joins TRBV6-1 to TRBJ1-6, with a tentative D call TRBD1 (5 bases). In germline, CDR1 is MNHNS, CDR2 SASEGT. The CDR3 spans 18 residues. V was cut by 3 bases and J by 0 bases, with 15 bases left in between. The CDR3 sequence is CASSEGPPFSSYNSPLHF. DNA of the CDR3: TGTGCCAGCAGTGAGGGGCCCCCATTTAGCTCCTATAATTCACCCCTCCACTTT.

The rearrangement links TRBV6-1 to TRBJ2-7, with TRBD2 matching 7 bases. Germline V gives CDR1 MNHNS, CDR2 SASEGT. This CDR3 is built from 12 residues. The ends lost 11 bases at V and 7 bases at J; junction bases unmatched: 11. CDR3 in DNA: TGTGCCTCGGGGGTGCGGGAGATTGAGCAGTACTTC. It is translated as CASGVREIEQYF.

The chain recombines TRBV7-9 with TRBJ1-1; tentative D call: TRBD1 (6 bases). This CDR3 is 15 amino acids long. Trimming cost V 4 bases and J 2 bases, with 14 bases left between them. The germline V gene has CDR1 SEHNR and CDR2 FQNEAQ (reference sequence). The CDR3 coding sequence is TGTGCCAGCAGCTACCGACAGGCCATAAACACTGAAGCTTTCTTT. Translating gives CASSYRQAINTEAFF.

The chain employs TRBV11-2 and TRBJ2-1; TRBD1 is a possible D gene (5 bases). CDR3 size: 13 residues. The V gene's germline CDR1 is SGHAT and CDR2 FQNNGV. Trimming left V 1 base short and J 4 bases short, with 5 bases between. As DNA, the CDR3 is TGTGCCAGCAGCTTAGGACAGTACAATGAGCAGTTCTTC. It translates to CASSLGQYNEQFF.

This rearrangement joins TRBV5-1 to TRBJ2-7; D is ambiguous. Germline CDR1 reads SGHRS; CDR2 reads YFSETQ. The CDR3 sequence is 14 residues long. V was pared by 1 base and J by 4 bases, with 12 bases between. For the CDR3, the DNA is TGCGCCAGCAGCTTGTCGAGCTTACTTTACGAGCAGTACTTC. Amino acid sequence: CASSLSSLLYEQYF. Full variable domain (remainder filled in from reference TRBV5-1 and TRBJ2-7): KAGVTQTPRYLIKTRGQQVTLSCSPISGHRSVSWYQQTPGQGLQFLFEYFSETQRNKGNFPGRFSGRQFSNSRSEMNVSTLELGDSALYLCASSLSSLLYEQYFGPGTRLTVT.

The chain has TRBV11-1 and TRBJ2-3; 7 bases align to TRBD1. Germline CDR1 reads SGHAT; CDR2 reads FQDESV (reference sequence). The CDR3 is made up of 14 amino acids. Trimming cost V 5 bases and J 0 bases; bases outside gene matches: 2. CDR3 bases: TGTGCCAGCAGCCCGGACAGGAGCACAGATACGCAGTATTTT. Protein product: CASSPDRSTDTQYF. Looking up the rest from reference TRBV11-1 and TRBJ2-3 gives the full variable domain: EAEVAQSPRYKITEKSQAVAFWCDPISGHATLYWYRQILGQGPELLVQFQDESVVDDSQLPKDRFSAERLKGVDSTLKIQPAELGDSAMYLCASSPDRSTDTQYFGPGTRLTVL.